The entry below gives a single TCR beta chain sequence along with its context. The antigen remains unidentified. This sample was included in a study of vaccination effects on CD4 cells after COVID-19. Sequencing in the ViraFEST assay came after antigen-specific CD4+ T cells had been expanded with viral peptide pools, which were used to stimulate PBMC. Following an approximately eleven-day culture, CD4+ T cells were purified. BNT162b2 vaccine or mRNA-1273 vaccine was given to participants in two doses. Profiling relied on immunoSEQ multiplex PCR, and the TCRdb table lists in-frame clones only, not all of them. The sample records tens of thousands of clones, about 75% being singletons. The source material was CD4+ T cells from PBMCs cultured with SARS-CoV-2 spike peptides, sampled after COVID-19 vaccination. The receptor comes from a human donor who received a COVID-19 vaccine. Some clones in this sample may be carry-over from other donors' samples.

This chain's CDR3 is CASSLGRGTSGEETQYF. The CDR3 coding sequence is TGCGCCAGCAGCCTCGGCCGAGGGACTAGCGGCGAAGAGACCCAGTACTTC. The genes are TRBV4-1 and TRBJ2-5, with TRBD2 identical over 11 bases. After removal of 4 bases from V and 3 bases from J, the junction contained 10 bases not matched to a gene. This CDR3 is 17 amino acids long. CDR1 MGHRA and CDR2 YSYEKL come from the germline V gene.